What follows are 24 T cell receptor beta chains derived from one specimen sequenced in a study of blood T cell repertoires in COVID-19. The data were produced by immunoSEQ multiplex PCR, yet TCRdb's version contains in-frame clones alone and is incomplete. Counted here are under 350,000 clones, 85% to 90% occurring once; the ten biggest clones make up 4.6%. Sequenced material: peripheral blood. These receptors originate from a man between 35 and 55 years old with acute or convalescent COVID-19.

This clone was detected only a few times. CDR3 bases: TGTGCCAGCAGCCCGACAGCCACAGATACGCAGTATTTT. As protein: CASSPTATDTQYF. V usage is TRBV11-2 and J usage is TRBJ2-3, with D tentatively TRBD1 (5 bases). The germline V and J ends were trimmed by 5 bases and 2 bases, with 8 bases remaining between them. There are 13 residues in the CDR3. The germline gives CDR1 SGHAT, CDR2 FQNNGV.

This sequence joins TRBV6-5 and TRBJ1-2, with 7 bases matching TRBD1. The CDR3 covers 14 residues. Losses at the gene ends were 5 bases for V and 1 base for J; bases not matched to a gene: 4. Germline CDR1 is MNHEY and CDR2 is SVGAGI. CDR3 protein: CASSPRGDNYGYTF. The CDR3 DNA reads as TGTGCCAGCAGTCCCAGGGGGGATAACTATGGCTACACCTTC.

The chain joins TRBV5-4 to TRBJ2-3; 7 bases are a match to TRBD1. The V and J ends lost 4 bases and 1 base, in that order; junction bases with no gene match: 9. The CDR3 contains 16 residues. The germline V gene encodes CDR1 SGHNT and CDR2 YYREEE (reference sequence). Here the CDR3 reads CASSPAMGQRTDTQYF. CDR3 in DNA: TGTGCCAGCAGCCCGGCCATGGGACAGCGCACAGATACGCAGTATTTT.

The rearrangement uses TRBV19 and TRBJ2-2; no clear D. The CDR3 has 14 residues. V was cut by 1 base and J by 6 bases, with 9 bases left in between. CDR1 LNHDA and CDR2 SQIVND come from the germline V gene (reference sequence). CDR3 sequence (DNA): TGTGCCAGTAGTATAGGAGCCGCATCCGGGGAGCTGTTTTTT. Amino acids: CASSIGAASGELFF.

This clone was observed a handful of times. The chain has TRBV20-1 and TRBJ1-6; 7 bases align to TRBD1. V lost 3 bases to trimming and J lost 8 bases; unmatched junction nucleotides: 4. Germline V lookup: CDR1 DFQATT, CDR2 SNEGSKA (reference sequence). CDR3 length: 13 residues. The CDR3 bases are TGCAGTGCTAGTCAGGGGGTGTATTCACCCCTCCACTTT. This codes for CSASQGVYSPLHF.

The chain couples TRBV4-2 to TRBJ2-1, with TRBD2 matching over 9 bases. The CDR3 has 15 amino acids. The J segment lost 6 bases and the V segment lost 4 bases, leaving 7 bases of the junction unmatched. Germline CDR1 and CDR2: LGHNA and YNFKEQ. The DNA of the CDR3 is TGTGCCAGCAGCCTGGGGGCGGGGGGGCGCAATGAGCAGTTCTTC. Translating it yields CASSLGAGGRNEQFF.

This chain connects TRBV19 to TRBJ2-2; D remains ambiguous. The CDR3 is 13 amino acids. Trimming took off 7 bases at V and 5 bases at J, with 11 bases between the two ends. The germline V gene encodes CDR1 LNHDA and CDR2 SQIVND (reference sequence). CDR3 nucleotides: TGTGCCAGTACTCGGGTGTTGACCGGGGAGCTGTTTTTT. Translated: CASTRVLTGELFF.

The table lists this clone with a few counts. The V call is TRBV7-9, the J call TRBJ2-4; D gene unclear. This CDR3 is 15 amino acids long. Trimming removed 6 bases from V and 0 bases from J, with 12 bases in between. Germline V gene sequence: CDR1 SEHNR, CDR2 FQNEAQ (reference sequence). The CDR3 sequence: CASSRVLLAKNIQYF. In DNA, the CDR3 is TGTGCCAGCAGTCGGGTATTGCTAGCCAAAAACATTCAGTACTTC. Filled out from reference TRBV7-9 and TRBJ2-4, the complete variable domain reads DTGVSQNPRHKITKRGQNVTFRCDPISEHNRLYWYRQTLGQGPEFLTYFQNEAQLEKSRLLSDRFSAERPKGSFSTLEIQRTEQGDSAMYLCASSRVLLAKNIQYFGAGTRLSVL.

This clone was picked up one time. The chain is built from TRBV2 and TRBJ2-1, with D possibly being TRBD2 (5 bases). The CDR3 sequence is 15 residues long. With 7 bases removed from V and 3 bases from J, the gap between germline ends came to 16 bases. CDR1 is SNHLY and CDR2 is FYNNEI in the germline V gene. The CDR3 DNA follows: TGTGCCAGCAATTTTGCGGGTCCCGGCTACAATGAGCAGTTCTTC. Amino acids: CASNFAGPGYNEQFF.

The chain uses TRBV2 and TRBJ1-1; 7 bases map to TRBD1. V was pared by 11 bases and J by 1 base, with 10 bases of the junction left unmatched. CDR3 length: 14 amino acids. The germline CDR1 and CDR2 sequences are SNHLY and FYNNEI. CDR3 sequence (DNA): TGTGCCTGCCGGGAGGGGGCGGGGAACACTGAAGCTTTCTTT. Protein: CACREGAGNTEAFF.

This clone was recorded once. The J gene is TRBJ1-4, the V gene TRBV9; a possible D gene is TRBD1 (5 bases). Trimming took 1 base from V and 10 from J, leaving 14 bases between them. Looked up from germline, CDR1 is SGDLS and CDR2 is YYNGEE. CDR3 length equals 14 residues. CDR3 loop: CASSVSPGGGKLFF. The DNA for the CDR3 is TGTGCCAGCAGCGTAAGCCCGGGGGGGGGAAAACTGTTTTTT.

This chain uses TRBV5-1 with TRBJ1-2; D is perhaps TRBD1 (5 bases). Germline CDR1 and CDR2: SGHRS and YFSETQ. The ends were cut back, 4 bases at V and 7 bases at J, with 14 bases in the middle. The CDR3 loop spans 13 amino acids. The DNA for the CDR3 is TGCGCCAGCAGCCCGGGGGATGGCGCTGGCTACACCTTC. Protein sequence: CASSPGDGAGYTF.

The chain couples TRBV5-1 to TRBJ2-4, with TRBD1 as a possible D gene (6 bases). Germline CDR1 SGHRS, CDR2 YFSETQ. V gave up 0 bases and J gave up 6 bases, with 13 bases separating them. There are 15 residues in the CDR3. This CDR3 reads CASSLDPLGGNIQYF. CDR3 bases: TGCGCCAGCAGCTTGGATCCTTTAGGGGGAAACATTCAGTACTTC.

This chain links TRBV9 with TRBJ2-7, with TRBD2 as a possible D gene (5 bases). Trimming took off 0 bases at V and 7 bases at J, with 11 bases between the two ends. The CDR3 is 13 residues long. Germline V gene lookup returns CDR1 SGDLS and CDR2 YYNGEE. CDR3 bases: TGTGCCAGCAGCGTAGTCTCAGGAGGAGAGCAGTACTTC. It is translated as CASSVVSGGEQYF.

The chain is built from TRBV11-3 and TRBJ2-7; no firm D call. CDR1 SGHNT and CDR2 YENEEA come from the germline V gene. This CDR3 has 13 amino acids. The germline V and J ends were trimmed by 1 base and 2 bases, with 6 bases remaining between them. The CDR3 nucleotides read TGTGCCAGCAGCTTAGCCCCCACCTACGAGCAGTACTTC. This codes for CASSLAPTYEQYF. Filled out from reference TRBV11-3 and TRBJ2-7, the complete variable domain reads EAGVVQSPRYKIIEKKQPVAFWCNPISGHNTLYWYLQNLGQGPELLIRYENEEAVDDSQLPKDRFSAERLKGVDSTLKIQPAELGDSAVYLCASSLAPTYEQYFGPGTRLTVT.

This chain joins TRBV24-1 and TRBJ1-5; weak D call: TRBD1 (5 bases). V dropped 0 bases and J dropped 4 bases, with 27 bases sitting between them. Germline values: CDR1 KGHDR, CDR2 SFDVKD. The CDR3 loop spans 21 amino acids. Here the CDR3 reads CATSDLALGQNIDGENQPQHF. The DNA for the CDR3 is TGTGCCACCAGTGATTTGGCCTTGGGGCAGAACATTGATGGAGAGAATCAGCCCCAGCATTTT.

This chain uses TRBV11-1 with TRBJ2-2, with 11 bases matching TRBD2. This CDR3 is 15 amino acids long. V lost 5 bases to trimming and J lost 4 bases; unmatched junction nucleotides: 3. The V gene's germline CDR1 is SGHAT and CDR2 FQDESV (reference sequence). The CDR3 sequence is CASSEGLAGTGELFF. CDR3 bases: TGTGCCAGCAGCGAAGGACTAGCGGGCACCGGGGAGCTGTTTTTT.

The rearrangement joins TRBV19 to TRBJ1-5; D unresolved. Trimming stripped 5 bases from V and 7 bases from J, with 9 bases between. This CDR3 contains 12 residues. Germline-derived CDR1 and CDR2 are LNHDA and SQIVND (reference sequence). The CDR3 here is CASSLSLQPQHF. CDR3 DNA: TGTGCCAGTAGTCTTTCTCTACAGCCCCAGCATTTT.

The DNA of the CDR3 is TGTGCCAGCAGCTTAGTACTCAATTCACCCCTCCACTTT. This gives the protein CASSLVLNSPLHF. The V and J genes are TRBV11-2 and TRBJ1-6; D remains unclear. CDR3 size: 13 residues. Germline-derived CDR1 and CDR2 are SGHAT and FQNNGV. Trimming removed 1 base at V and 7 bases at J, with 5 bases between.

This chain links TRBV6-5 with TRBJ2-3; 10 bases line up with TRBD1. The CDR3 loop spans 13 amino acids. Germline V gene lookup returns CDR1 MNHEY and CDR2 SVGAGI. The junction had 2 bases not matched to a gene; V was cut back by 9 bases and J by 2 bases. In DNA, the CDR3 is TGTGCCAGGGGACAGGGGAACACAGATACGCAGTATTTT. Translated, it gives CARGQGNTDTQYF.

V is TRBV7-6 and J is TRBJ2-3; 10 bases agree with TRBD2. CDR3 length equals 15 residues. The junction had 3 bases not matched to a gene; V was cut back by 5 bases and J by 1 base. The germline V gene has CDR1 SGHVS and CDR2 FNYEAQ. This chain's CDR3 is CASSITSGGTDTQYF. The CDR3 nucleotides are TGTGCCAGCAGCATTACTAGCGGGGGCACAGATACGCAGTATTTT. The complete variable domain, with remaining parts taken from reference TRBV7-6 and TRBJ2-3, reads GAGVSQSPRYKVTKRGQDVALRCDPISGHVSLYWYRQALGQGPEFLTYFNYEAQQDKSGLPNDRFSAERPEGSISTLTIQRTEQRDSAMYRCASSITSGGTDTQYFGPGTRLTVL.

The chain's CDR3 is CASSRVSYEQYF. The CDR3 DNA reads as TGTGCCAGCAGTCGGGTCTCCTACGAGCAGTACTTC. V is TRBV6-2 or TRBV6-3 and J is TRBJ2-7; D call uncertain. V gave up 5 bases and J gave up 0 bases, with 5 bases separating them. This CDR3 has 12 amino acids. CDR1 and CDR2 (germline): MNHEY, SVGEGT.

The CDR3 is CASSGGQGAKNIQYF. CDR3 nucleotide sequence: TGCGCCAGCTCGGGGGGACAGGGGGCGAAAAACATTCAGTACTTC. This chain links TRBV23-1 with TRBJ2-4; 12 positions agree with TRBD1. TRBV23-1 is classed as an ORF, of uncertain function. The CDR3 length is 15 residues. Trimming removed 8 bases from V and 4 bases from J; junction bases left unmatched: 6.

V usage is TRBV30 and J usage is TRBJ1-2; the D is unclear. V was clipped by 7 bases and J by 5 bases, with 14 bases between them. The germline V gene has CDR1 GTSNPN and CDR2 SVGIG (reference sequence). The CDR3 sequence is 12 residues long. The CDR3: CASEAGIYGYTF. In DNA form, the CDR3 reads TGTGCCTCCGAGGCGGGGATTTATGGCTACACCTTC.